This TCR beta chain was captured by sequencing in a study of blood T cell repertoires in COVID-19. As for the study in general: COVID-19 samples collected from the United States, Italy and Spain covered acute and convalescent phases. In each case, the material was cDNA or gDNA derived from T cells, B-cell-depleted T cells, or PBMCs.

Germline CDR1 and CDR2: SGHTA and FQGNSA. Deletions cut 0 bases from V and 9 bases from J, with 12 bases between. This CDR3 is built from 14 residues. Source study methods: By means of reference gene primer amplification, nucleated cell counts were estimated. Sequenced by immunoSEQ multiplex PCR; TCRdb stores in-frame clones only, minus some. The V and J calls and the clone size are those of that table, but D and trimming were determined from the DNA. This sample has 350,000 or so clones, with around 90% found just once. The rearrangement joins TRBV7-2 to TRBJ2-1; no definite D call. Specimen: peripheral blood. The sequence was obtained from a young man with active or convalescent COVID-19. The CDR3 region is CASSLARGLGEQFF. The CDR3 coding sequence is TGTGCCAGCAGCTTAGCGCGCGGCCTGGGTGAGCAGTTCTTC.